A selection of T cell receptor beta chains follows, all from one sample in a study of T cell responses to AZD1222 COVID-19 vaccine. Libraries were prepared by immunoSEQ multiplex PCR; TCRdb keeps only in-frame clonotypes and omits some of them. The sample has around 130,000 clones; roughly 86% are singletons. This sample comprised peripheral blood, obtained on day 0 of AZD1222 vaccination. The receptors shown here come from an adult in good health. The CDR3 runs from the conserved cysteine through the conserved F or W. Each record gives: V gene, J gene, CDR3 length, CDR3 protein.

V gene: TRBV6-2/TRBV6-3
J gene: TRBJ2-3
CDR3 length: 14
CDR3 protein: CASSYREKKDTQYF

V gene: TRBV19
J gene: TRBJ1-1
CDR3 length: 13
CDR3 protein: CASSIDRDTEAFF

V gene: TRBV30
J gene: TRBJ2-7
CDR3 length: 14
CDR3 protein: CAYAYSGSSYEQYF

V gene: TRBV7-9
J gene: TRBJ2-7
CDR3 length: 13
CDR3 protein: CASSPGRTYEQYF

V gene: TRBV30
J gene: TRBJ2-7
CDR3 length: 14
CDR3 protein: CAWRGQGASYEQYF

V gene: TRBV28
J gene: TRBJ2-1
CDR3 length: 13
CDR3 protein: CASMRGAYNEQFF

V gene: TRBV6-5
J gene: TRBJ1-6
CDR3 length: 14
CDR3 protein: CASSYSQGNSPLHF

V gene: TRBV5-4
J gene: TRBJ2-7
CDR3 length: 16
CDR3 protein: CASSPGGGSGPKREYF

V gene: TRBV5-4
J gene: TRBJ2-7
CDR3 length: 12
CDR3 protein: CASSQSAYEQYF

V gene: TRBV27
J gene: TRBJ2-7
CDR3 length: 13
CDR3 protein: CASSRGGAREQYF

V gene: TRBV5-1
J gene: TRBJ2-1
CDR3 length: 15
CDR3 protein: CASSSLDGGRNEQFF

V gene: TRBV2
J gene: TRBJ2-2
CDR3 length: 13
CDR3 protein: CASSEIGQGRMFF

V gene: TRBV7-9
J gene: TRBJ2-3
CDR3 length: 18
CDR3 protein: CASSLHLRLPGEAHTQYF

V gene: TRBV7-2
J gene: TRBJ2-7
CDR3 length: 15
CDR3 protein: CASSLVSQGMHEQYF

V gene: TRBV28
J gene: TRBJ2-2
CDR3 length: 15
CDR3 protein: CASSPLEGNTGELFF

V gene: TRBV3-1/TRBV3-2
J gene: TRBJ1-2
CDR3 length: 14
CDR3 protein: CASSQGDSNYGYTF

V gene: TRBV7-3
J gene: TRBJ2-2
CDR3 length: 14
CDR3 protein: CASRLAGSTGELFF

V gene: TRBV7-9
J gene: TRBJ2-3
CDR3 length: 12
CDR3 protein: CASTETTDTQYF

V gene: TRBV7-9
J gene: TRBJ2-2
CDR3 length: 15
CDR3 protein: CASSSPTGLDGELFF

V gene: TRBV28
J gene: TRBJ2-1
CDR3 length: 15
CDR3 protein: CASSATGISYNEQFF

V gene: TRBV7-8
J gene: TRBJ1-2
CDR3 length: 13
CDR3 protein: CASSLRVHYGYTF

V gene: TRBV19
J gene: TRBJ1-5
CDR3 length: 13
CDR3 protein: CASSLRTVQPQHF

V gene: TRBV5-1
J gene: TRBJ1-3
CDR3 length: 16
CDR3 protein: CASSPLRWGRGNTIYF

V gene: TRBV2
J gene: TRBJ2-3
CDR3 length: 14
CDR3 protein: CASNKVSSTDTQYF